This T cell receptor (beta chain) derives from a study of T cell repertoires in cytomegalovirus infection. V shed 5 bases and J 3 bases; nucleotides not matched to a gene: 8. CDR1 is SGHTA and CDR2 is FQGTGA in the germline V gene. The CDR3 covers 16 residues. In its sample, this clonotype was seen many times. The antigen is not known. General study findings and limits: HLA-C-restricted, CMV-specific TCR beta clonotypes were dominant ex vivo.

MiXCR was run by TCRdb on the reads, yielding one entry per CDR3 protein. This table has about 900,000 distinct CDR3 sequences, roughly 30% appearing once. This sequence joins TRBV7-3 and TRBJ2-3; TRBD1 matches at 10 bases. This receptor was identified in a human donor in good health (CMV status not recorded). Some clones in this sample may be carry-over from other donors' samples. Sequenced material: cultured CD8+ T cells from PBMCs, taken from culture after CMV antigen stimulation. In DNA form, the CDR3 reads TGTGCCAGCAGCCCCGGACAGGGGGTTGGTACAGATACGCAGTATTTT. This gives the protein CASSPGQGVGTDTQYF.